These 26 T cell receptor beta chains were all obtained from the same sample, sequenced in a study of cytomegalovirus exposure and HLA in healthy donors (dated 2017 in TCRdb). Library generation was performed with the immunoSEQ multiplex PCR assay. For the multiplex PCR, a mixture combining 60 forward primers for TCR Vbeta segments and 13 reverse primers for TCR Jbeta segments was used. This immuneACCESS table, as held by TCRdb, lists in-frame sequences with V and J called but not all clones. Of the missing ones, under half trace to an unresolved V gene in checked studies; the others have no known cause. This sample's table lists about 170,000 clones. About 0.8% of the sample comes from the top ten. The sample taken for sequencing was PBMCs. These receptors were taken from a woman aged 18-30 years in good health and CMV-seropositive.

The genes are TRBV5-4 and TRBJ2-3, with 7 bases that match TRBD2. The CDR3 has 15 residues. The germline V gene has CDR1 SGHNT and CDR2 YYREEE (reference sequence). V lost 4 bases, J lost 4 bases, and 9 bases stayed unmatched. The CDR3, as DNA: TGTGCCAGCAGCCTGCGGGGCGGGAGTCCAGATACGCAGTATTTT. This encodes CASSLRGGSPDTQYF.

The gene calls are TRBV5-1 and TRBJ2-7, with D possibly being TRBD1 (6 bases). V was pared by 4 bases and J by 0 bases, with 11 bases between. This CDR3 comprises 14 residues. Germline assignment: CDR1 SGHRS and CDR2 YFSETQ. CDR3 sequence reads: CASSRQESSYEQYF. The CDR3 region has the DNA TGCGCCAGCAGCCGACAGGAAAGCTCCTACGAGCAGTACTTC.

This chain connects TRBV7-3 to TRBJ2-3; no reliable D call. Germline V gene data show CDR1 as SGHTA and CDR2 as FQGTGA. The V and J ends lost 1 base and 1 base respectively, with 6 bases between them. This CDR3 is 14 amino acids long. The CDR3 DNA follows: TGTGCCAGCAGCTTAAGTTCTGGCACAGATACGCAGTATTTT. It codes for CASSLSSGTDTQYF. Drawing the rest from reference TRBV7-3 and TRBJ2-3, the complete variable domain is GAGVSQTPSNKVTEKGKYVELRCDPISGHTALYWYRQSLGQGPEFLIYFQGTGAADDSGLPNDRFFAVRPEGSVSTLKIQRTERGDSAVYLCASSLSSGTDTQYFGPGTRLTVL.

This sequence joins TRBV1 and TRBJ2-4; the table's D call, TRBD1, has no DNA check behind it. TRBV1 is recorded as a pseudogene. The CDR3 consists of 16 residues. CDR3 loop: CTSSVWTGGSKNIQYF. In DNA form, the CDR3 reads TGCACCAGCAGCGTCTGGACAGGGGGCTCCAAAAACATTCAGTACTTC.

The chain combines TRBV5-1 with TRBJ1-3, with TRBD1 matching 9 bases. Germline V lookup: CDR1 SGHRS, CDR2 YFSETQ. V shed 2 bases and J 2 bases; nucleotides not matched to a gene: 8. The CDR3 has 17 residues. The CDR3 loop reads CASSLETGGVAGNTIYF. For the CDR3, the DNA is TGCGCCAGCAGCTTAGAGACAGGGGGAGTAGCTGGAAACACCATATATTTT.

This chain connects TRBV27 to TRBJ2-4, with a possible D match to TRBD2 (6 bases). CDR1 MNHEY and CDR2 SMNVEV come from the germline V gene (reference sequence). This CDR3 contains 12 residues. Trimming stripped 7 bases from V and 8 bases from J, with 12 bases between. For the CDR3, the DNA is TGTGCCAGCACCGGCAGGGAGGACATTCAGTACTTC. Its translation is CASTGREDIQYF.

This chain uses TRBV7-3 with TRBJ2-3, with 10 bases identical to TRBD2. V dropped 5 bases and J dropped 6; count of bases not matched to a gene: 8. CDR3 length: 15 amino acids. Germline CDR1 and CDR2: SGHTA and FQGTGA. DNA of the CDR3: TGTGCCAGCAGCCTCAGCGGGGGGGCCTTTGATACGCAGTATTTT. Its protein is CASSLSGGAFDTQYF.

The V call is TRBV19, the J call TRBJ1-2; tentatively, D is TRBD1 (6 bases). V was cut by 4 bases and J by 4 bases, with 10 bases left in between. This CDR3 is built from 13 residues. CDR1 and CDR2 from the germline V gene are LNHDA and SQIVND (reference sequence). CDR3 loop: CASSRTELYGYTF. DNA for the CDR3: TGTGCCAGTAGTAGGACAGAGCTCTATGGCTACACCTTC.

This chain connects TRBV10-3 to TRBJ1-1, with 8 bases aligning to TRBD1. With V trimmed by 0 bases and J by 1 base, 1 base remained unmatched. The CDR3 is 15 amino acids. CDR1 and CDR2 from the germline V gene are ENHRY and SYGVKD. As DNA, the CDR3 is TGTGCCATCAGTGAGTCTGGGACAGGGAACACTGAAGCTTTCTTT. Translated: CAISESGTGNTEAFF.

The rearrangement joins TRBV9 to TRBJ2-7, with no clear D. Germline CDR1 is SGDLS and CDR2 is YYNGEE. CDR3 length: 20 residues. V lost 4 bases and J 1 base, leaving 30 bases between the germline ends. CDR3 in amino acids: CASSTRTLVRGLYRSYEQYF. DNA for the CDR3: TGTGCCAGCAGCACTCGAACTCTTGTTCGAGGTCTTTACCGTTCCTACGAGCAGTACTTC. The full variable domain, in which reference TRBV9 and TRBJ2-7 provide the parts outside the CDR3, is DSGVTQTPKHLITATGQRVTLRCSPRSGDLSVYWYQQSLDQGLQFLIQYYNGEERAKGNILERFSAQQFPDLHSELNLSSLELGDSALYFCASSTRTLVRGLYRSYEQYFGPGTRLTVT.

CDR3 nucleotide sequence: TGTGCCAGCAGGGCCGGGTTCGGAACGCAGTATTTT. Its protein is CASRAGFGTQYF. The V and J genes are TRBV6-1 and TRBJ2-3; D gene unclear. The germline CDR1 and CDR2 sequences are MNHNS and SASEGT. V lost 6 bases and J 9 bases, leaving 13 bases between the germline ends. The CDR3 extends over 12 amino acids.

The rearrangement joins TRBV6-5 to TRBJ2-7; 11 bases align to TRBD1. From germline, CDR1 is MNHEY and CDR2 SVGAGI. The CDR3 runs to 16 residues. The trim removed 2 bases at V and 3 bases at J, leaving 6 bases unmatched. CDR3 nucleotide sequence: TGTGCCAGCAGTTACACTGGGACAGGGGGGAACTACGAGCAGTACTTC. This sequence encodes CASSYTGTGGNYEQYF.

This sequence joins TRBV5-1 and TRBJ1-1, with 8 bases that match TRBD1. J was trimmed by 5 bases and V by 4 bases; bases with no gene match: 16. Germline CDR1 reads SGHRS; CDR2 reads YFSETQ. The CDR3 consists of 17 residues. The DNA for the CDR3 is TGCGCCAGCAGCACCCAACCGTCGGGCACAGGGGGAACTGAAGCTTTCTTT. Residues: CASSTQPSGTGGTEAFF.

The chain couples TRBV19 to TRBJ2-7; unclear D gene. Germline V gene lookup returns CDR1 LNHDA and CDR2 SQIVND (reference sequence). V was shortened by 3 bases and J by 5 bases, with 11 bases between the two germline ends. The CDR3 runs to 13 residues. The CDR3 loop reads CASSISPTHEQYF. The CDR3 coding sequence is TGTGCCAGTAGTATCAGTCCCACCCACGAGCAGTACTTC.

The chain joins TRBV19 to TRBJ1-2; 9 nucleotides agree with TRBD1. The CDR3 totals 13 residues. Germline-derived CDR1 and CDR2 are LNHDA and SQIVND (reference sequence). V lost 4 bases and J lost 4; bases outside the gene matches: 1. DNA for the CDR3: TGTGCCAGTAGTACGGGACAGGGCTATGGCTACACCTTC. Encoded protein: CASSTGQGYGYTF.

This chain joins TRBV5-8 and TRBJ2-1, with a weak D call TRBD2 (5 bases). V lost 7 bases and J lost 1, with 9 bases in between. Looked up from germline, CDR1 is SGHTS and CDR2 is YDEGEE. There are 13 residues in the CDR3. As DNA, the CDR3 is TGTGCCAGCTGTAGGGAGTCCTACAATGAGCAGTTCTTC. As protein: CASCRESYNEQFF.

The CDR3 loop is CASSLGGTSLNEQFF. The CDR3 region has the DNA TGTGCCAGCAGCCTCGGTGGGACTAGCCTGAATGAGCAGTTCTTC. V gene TRBV6-6 combines with J gene TRBJ2-1; 9 bases align to TRBD2. Trimming at V came to 6 bases and at J to 7 bases, leaving 10 bases not matched to a gene. Germline CDR1 is MNHNY and CDR2 is SVGAGI (reference sequence). This CDR3 comprises 15 residues.

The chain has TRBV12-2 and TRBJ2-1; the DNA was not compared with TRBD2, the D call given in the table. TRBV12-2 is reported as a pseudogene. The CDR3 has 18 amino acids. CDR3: CASRLAGSPTSSYNEQFF. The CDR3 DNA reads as TGTGCAAGTCGCTTAGCGGGTAGCCCAACGAGCTCCTACAATGAGCAGTTCTTC.

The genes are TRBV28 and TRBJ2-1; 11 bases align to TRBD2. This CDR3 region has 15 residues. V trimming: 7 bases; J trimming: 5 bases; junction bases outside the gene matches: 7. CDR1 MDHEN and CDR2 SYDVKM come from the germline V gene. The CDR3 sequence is CASTMISGRDNEQFF. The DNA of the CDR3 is TGTGCCAGCACCATGATTAGCGGGAGGGACAATGAGCAGTTCTTC.

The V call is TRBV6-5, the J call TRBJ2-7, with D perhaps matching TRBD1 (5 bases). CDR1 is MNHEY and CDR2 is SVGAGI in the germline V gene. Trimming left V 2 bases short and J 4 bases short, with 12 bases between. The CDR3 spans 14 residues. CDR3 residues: CASSYKGNYYEQYF. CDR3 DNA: TGTGCCAGCAGTTACAAGGGGAACTATTACGAGCAGTACTTC.

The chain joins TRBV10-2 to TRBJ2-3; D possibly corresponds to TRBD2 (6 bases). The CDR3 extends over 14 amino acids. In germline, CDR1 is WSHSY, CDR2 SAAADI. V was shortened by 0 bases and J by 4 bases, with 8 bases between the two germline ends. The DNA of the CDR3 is TGCGCCAGCAGTGAGTCTGGAGGGTCAGATACGCAGTATTTT. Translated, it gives CASSESGGSDTQYF.

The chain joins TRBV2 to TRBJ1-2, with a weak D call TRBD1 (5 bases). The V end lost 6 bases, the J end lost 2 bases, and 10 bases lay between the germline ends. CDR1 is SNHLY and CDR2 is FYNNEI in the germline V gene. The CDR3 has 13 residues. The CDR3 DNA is TGTGCCAGCAGAACAGGAGACAACTATGGCTACACCTTC. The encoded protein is CASRTGDNYGYTF.

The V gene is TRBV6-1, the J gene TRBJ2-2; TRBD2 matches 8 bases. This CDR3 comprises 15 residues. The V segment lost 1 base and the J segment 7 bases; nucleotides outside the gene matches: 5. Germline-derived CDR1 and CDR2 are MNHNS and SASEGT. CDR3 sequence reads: CASSEGVGGGGELFF. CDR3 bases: TGTGCCAGCAGTGAAGGCGTCGGGGGGGGCGGGGAGCTGTTTTTT.

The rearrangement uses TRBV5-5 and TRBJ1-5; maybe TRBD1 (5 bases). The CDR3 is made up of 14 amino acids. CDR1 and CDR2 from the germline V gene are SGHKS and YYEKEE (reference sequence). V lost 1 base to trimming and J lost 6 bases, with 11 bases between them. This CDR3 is CASSLSQGGQPQHF. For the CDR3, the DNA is TGTGCCAGCAGCTTGAGCCAGGGTGGTCAGCCCCAGCATTTT. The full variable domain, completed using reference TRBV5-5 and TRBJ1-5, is DAGVTQSPTHLIKTRGQQVTLRCSPISGHKSVSWYQQVLGQGPQFIFQYYEKEERGRGNFPDRFSARQFPNYSSELNVNALLLGDSALYLCASSLSQGGQPQHFGDGTRLSIL.

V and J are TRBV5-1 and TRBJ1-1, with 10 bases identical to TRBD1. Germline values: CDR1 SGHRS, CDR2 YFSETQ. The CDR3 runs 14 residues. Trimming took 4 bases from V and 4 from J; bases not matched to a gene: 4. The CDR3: CASSRGQGTTEAFF. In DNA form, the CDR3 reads TGCGCCAGCAGCCGGGGACAGGGGACCACTGAAGCTTTCTTT. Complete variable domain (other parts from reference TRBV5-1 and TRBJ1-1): KAGVTQTPRYLIKTRGQQVTLSCSPISGHRSVSWYQQTPGQGLQFLFEYFSETQRNKGNFPGRFSGRQFSNSRSEMNVSTLELGDSALYLCASSRGQGTTEAFFGQGTRLTVV.

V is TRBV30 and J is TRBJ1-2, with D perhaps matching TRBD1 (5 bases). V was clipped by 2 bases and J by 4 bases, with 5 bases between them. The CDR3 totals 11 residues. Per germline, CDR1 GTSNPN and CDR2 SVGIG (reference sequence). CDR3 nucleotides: TGTGCCTGGAGTAGGGGCTATGGCTACACCTTC. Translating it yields CAWSRGYGYTF.